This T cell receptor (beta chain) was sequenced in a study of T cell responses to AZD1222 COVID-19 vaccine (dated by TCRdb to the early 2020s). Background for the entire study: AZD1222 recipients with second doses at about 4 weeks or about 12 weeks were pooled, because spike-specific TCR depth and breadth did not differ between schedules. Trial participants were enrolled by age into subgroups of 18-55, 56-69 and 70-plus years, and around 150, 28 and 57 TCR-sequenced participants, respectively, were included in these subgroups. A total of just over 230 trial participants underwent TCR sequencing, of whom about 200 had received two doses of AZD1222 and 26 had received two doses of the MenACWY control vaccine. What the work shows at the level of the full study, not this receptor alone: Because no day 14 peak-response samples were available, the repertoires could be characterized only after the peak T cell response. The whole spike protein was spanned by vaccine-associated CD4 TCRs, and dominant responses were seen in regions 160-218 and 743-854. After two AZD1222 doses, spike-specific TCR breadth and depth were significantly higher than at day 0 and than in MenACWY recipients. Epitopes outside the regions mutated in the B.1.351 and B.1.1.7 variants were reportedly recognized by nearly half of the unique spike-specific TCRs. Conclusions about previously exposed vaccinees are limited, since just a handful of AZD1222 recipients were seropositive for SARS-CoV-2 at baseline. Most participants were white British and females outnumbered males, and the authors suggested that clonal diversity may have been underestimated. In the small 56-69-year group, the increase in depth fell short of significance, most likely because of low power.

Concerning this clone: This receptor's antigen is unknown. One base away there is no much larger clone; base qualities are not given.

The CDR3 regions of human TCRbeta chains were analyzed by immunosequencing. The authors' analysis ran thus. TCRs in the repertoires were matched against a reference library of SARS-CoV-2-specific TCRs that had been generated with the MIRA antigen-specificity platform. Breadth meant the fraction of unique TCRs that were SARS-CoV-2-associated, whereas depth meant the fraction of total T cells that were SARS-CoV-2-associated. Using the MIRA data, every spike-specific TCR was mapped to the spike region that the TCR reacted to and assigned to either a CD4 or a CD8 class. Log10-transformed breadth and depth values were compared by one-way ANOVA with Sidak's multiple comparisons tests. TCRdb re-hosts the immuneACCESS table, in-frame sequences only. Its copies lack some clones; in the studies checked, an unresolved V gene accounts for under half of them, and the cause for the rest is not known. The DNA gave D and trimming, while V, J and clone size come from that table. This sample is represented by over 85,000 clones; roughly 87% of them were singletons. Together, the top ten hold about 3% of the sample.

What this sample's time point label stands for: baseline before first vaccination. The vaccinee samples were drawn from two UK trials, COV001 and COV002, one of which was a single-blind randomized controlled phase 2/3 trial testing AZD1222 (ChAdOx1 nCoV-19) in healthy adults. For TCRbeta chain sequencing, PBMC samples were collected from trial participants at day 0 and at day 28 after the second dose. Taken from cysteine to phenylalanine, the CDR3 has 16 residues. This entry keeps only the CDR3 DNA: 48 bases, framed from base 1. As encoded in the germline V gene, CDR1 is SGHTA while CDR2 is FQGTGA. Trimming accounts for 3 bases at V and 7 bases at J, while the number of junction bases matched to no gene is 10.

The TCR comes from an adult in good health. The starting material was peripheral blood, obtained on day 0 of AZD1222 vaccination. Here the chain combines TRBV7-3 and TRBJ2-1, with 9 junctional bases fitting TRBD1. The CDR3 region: CASSLSATGGLNEQFF. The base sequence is TGTGCCAGCAGCTTGTCGGCGACAGGGGGTCTAAATGAGCAGTTCTTC.